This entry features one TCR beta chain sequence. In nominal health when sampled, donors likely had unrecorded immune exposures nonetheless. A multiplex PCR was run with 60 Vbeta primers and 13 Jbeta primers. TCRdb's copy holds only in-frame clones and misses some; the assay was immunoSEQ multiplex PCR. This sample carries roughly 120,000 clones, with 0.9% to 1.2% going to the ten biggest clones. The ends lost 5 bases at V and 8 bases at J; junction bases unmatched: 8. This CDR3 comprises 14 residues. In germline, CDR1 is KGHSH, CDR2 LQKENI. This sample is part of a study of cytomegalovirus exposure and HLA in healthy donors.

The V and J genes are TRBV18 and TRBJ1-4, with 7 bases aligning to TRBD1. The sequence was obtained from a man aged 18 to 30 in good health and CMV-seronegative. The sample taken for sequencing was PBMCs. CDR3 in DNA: TGTGCCAGCTCAGTTCGACAGGGAAGCGAAAAACTGTTTTTT. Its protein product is CASSVRQGSEKLFF.